The entry below describes one T cell receptor beta chain. The antigen this receptor binds is unknown. The input lacks base qualities; no much larger clone sits a single base away. The library came from 5' RACE. Sequencing was carried out with an Illumina HiSeq 2500. A second roughly 7 to 11 cycle PCR used a sample-barcoded 5' primer and a J-beta primer mix. A template-switch 5' adaptor carrying 12 random nucleotides introduced a unique molecular identifier onto each TCR beta cDNA molecule. Each sample yielded at least 2.5 million CDR3-containing paired-end reads. The Mint cDNA synthesis kit, primed by a TRBC-specific oligonucleotide, was used to synthesize first-strand cDNA from all RNA. Following uracil-DNA glycosylase treatment, all cDNA underwent a first 18-cycle PCR with the universal primers M1SS and BC2_uni_R. On the authors' methods: For normalization, 1 million high-quality reads were randomly selected from each sample, with every read carrying a distinct molecular identifier. Instead of being binned into consensus sequences, reads with shared molecular identifiers were discarded. MiTCR, run with a Q25 quality threshold and the strictest error-elimination algorithm, handled CDR3 identification, clonotype clustering and error correction. A nonparametric unseen species model with Euler transformation was used to estimate lower-bound total TCR beta diversity. Clones were called with MiXCR by TCRdb after fastp trimmed the public reads at Q25, and only in-frame beta chains were retained. Rows with one shared CDR3 protein collapse into an entry with the most common genes and DNA. The V and J calls were determined by TCRdb, not by the authors. The sample has roughly 730,000 distinct CDR3 sequences on record, roughly 56% of them singletons. In total, the top ten clones hold about a quarter of the sample.

The CDR3 runs 13 amino acids, cysteine and phenylalanine included. Only CDR3 DNA remains: 39 bases, in frame from the first base. At the junction V is shortened by 6 bases and J by 2 bases, with 10 bases in between. The record originates from a study of blood T cells in healthy people across ages (dated by TCRdb to between 2014 and 2017). A note on the overall study: In model experiments, template switching captured about one uniquely barcoded TCR beta cDNA molecule for every two T cells. Age-related changes in TCR beta repertoire diversity were measured in the study by deep sequencing normalized with unique cDNA molecular identifiers. The donors were split into four age groups: young (average about 15 years), middle-aged (39), aged (approximately 60) and long-lived (about 74). Donors of different ages were randomly distributed across sequencing lanes to avoid experimental bias. Using the same blood draw, the study looked at two additional independent replicas of 1 million unique cDNA reads for two donors, one aged 18 to 30 and the other aged 80 or older.

Beyond this particular receptor, the publication reports: Donor CMV infection status was unknown, potentially confounding age-related changes in expanded clonotypes. Estimates of total diversity based on one million sequenced T cells were regarded as lower bounds and as underestimates. The long-lived group showed more naive CD4+ T cells, fewer expanded clones and increased TCR diversity than the aged group, suggesting age selection. Since profiling was done on bulk unsorted PBMCs, naive and antigen-experienced compartments could not be conclusively compared. The percentage of naive T cells measured by flow cytometry correlated strongly with observed TCR beta diversity. Observed TCR beta diversity per million T cells fell roughly linearly with age, and a significant reduction was already apparent by age around 40.

The donors were roughly 38 Caucasian individuals from Russia, aged roughly 6 to 95 years, who were systemically healthy. Each donor gave about 9.8 milliliters of peripheral blood, drawn into EDTA-treated Vacutainer tubes. Ficoll-Paque density-gradient centrifugation was used to isolate PBMCs, with at least 7 million per sample. Trizol reagent was used to extract total RNA from PBMCs, with at least 5.5 micrograms per sample. For every donor, flow cytometry on a PBMC aliquot measured the percentage of naive CD45RAhigh/CD27high T cells. The sequenced sample was blood. The sequence is built from TRBV12-3 or TRBV12-4 and TRBJ1-1; the D gene lacks a confident call. The TCR originated in a middle-aged man in good health. The CDR3 has the sequence CASSSAFNTEAFF. At the DNA level, the sequence is TGTGCCAGCAGCTCGGCGTTCAACACTGAAGCTTTCTTT.